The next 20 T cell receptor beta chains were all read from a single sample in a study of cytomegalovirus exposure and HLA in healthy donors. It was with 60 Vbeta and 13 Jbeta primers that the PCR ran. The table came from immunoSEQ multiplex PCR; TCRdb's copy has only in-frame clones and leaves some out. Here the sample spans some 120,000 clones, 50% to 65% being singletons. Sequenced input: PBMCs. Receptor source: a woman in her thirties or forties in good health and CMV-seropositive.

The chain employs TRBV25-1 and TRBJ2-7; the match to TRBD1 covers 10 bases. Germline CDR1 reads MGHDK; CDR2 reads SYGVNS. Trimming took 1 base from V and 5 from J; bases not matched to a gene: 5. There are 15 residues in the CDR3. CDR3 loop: CASSESGQGLDEQYF. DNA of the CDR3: TGTGCCAGCAGTGAATCGGGACAGGGGTTGGACGAGCAGTACTTC.

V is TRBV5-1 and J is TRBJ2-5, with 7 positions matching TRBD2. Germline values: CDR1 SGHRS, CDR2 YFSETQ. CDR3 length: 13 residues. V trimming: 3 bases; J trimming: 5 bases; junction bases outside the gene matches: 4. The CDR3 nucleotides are TGCGCCAGCAGCTGGGCCGGGGGGGAGACCCAGTACTTC. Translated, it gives CASSWAGGETQYF. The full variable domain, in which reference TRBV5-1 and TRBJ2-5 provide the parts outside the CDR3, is KAGVTQTPRYLIKTRGQQVTLSCSPISGHRSVSWYQQTPGQGLQFLFEYFSETQRNKGNFPGRFSGRQFSNSRSEMNVSTLELGDSALYLCASSWAGGETQYFGPGTRLLVL.

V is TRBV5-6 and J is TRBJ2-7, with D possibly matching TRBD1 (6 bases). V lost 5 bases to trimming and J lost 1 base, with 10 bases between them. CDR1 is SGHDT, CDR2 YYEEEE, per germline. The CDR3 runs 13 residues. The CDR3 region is CASRKDRSYEQYF. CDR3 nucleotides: TGTGCCAGCAGAAAAGACAGGTCCTACGAGCAGTACTTC.

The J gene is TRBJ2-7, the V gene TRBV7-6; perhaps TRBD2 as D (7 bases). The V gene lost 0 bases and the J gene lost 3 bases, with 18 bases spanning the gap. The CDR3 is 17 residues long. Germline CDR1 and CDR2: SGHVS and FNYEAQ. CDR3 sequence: CASSLAWEGVTDYEQYF. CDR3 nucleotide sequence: TGTGCCAGCAGCTTAGCGTGGGAGGGGGTCACCGACTACGAGCAGTACTTC.

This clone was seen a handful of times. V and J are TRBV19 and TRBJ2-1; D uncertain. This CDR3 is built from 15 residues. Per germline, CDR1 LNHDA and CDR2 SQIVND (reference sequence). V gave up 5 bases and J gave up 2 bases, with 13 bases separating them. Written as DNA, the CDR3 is TGTGCCAGTAGTCCTCTAATGTCAACCTACAATGAGCAGTTCTTC. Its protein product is CASSPLMSTYNEQFF.

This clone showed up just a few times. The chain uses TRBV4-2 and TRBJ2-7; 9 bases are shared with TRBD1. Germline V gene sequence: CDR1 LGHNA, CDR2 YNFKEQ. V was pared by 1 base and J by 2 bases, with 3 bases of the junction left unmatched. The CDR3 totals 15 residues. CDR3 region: CASSQAGTGTYEQYF. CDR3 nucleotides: TGTGCCAGCAGCCAAGCCGGGACAGGGACCTACGAGCAGTACTTC.

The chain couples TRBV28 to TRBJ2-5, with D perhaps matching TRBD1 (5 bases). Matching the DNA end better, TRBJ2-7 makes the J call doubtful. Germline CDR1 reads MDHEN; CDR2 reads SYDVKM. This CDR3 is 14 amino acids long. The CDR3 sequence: CASSLEWGHYEQYF. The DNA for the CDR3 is TGTGCCAGCAGTTTAGAGTGGGGCCACTACGAGCAGTACTTC.

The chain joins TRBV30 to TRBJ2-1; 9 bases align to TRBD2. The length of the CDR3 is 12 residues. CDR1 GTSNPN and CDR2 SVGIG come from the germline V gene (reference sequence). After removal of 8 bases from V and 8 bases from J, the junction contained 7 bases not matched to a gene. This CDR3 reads CAAGLAVDEQFF. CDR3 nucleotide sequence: TGTGCCGCGGGACTAGCAGTGGATGAGCAGTTCTTC.

Here the CDR3 DNA reads TGTGCCAGCACCTCTGGGCTAGCGGGAACGGATGAGCAGTTCTTC. Translating gives CASTSGLAGTDEQFF. This chain connects TRBV6-1 to TRBJ2-1, with 9 bases lining up with TRBD2. Germline assignment: CDR1 MNHNS and CDR2 SASEGT. V lost 7 bases to trimming and J lost 8 bases; unmatched junction nucleotides: 12. CDR3 size: 15 residues.

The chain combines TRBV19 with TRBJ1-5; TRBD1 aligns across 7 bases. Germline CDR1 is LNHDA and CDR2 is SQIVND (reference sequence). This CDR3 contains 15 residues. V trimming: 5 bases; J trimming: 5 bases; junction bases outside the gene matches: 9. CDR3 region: CASSSGTDGDQPQHF. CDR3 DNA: TGTGCCAGTAGTTCCGGGACAGATGGTGATCAGCCCCAGCATTTT.

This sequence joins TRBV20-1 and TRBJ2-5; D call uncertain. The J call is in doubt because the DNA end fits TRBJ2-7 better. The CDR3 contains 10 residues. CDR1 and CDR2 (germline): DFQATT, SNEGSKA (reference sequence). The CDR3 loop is CSAANYEQYF. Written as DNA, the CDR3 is TGCAGTGCAGCCAACTACGAGCAGTACTTC.

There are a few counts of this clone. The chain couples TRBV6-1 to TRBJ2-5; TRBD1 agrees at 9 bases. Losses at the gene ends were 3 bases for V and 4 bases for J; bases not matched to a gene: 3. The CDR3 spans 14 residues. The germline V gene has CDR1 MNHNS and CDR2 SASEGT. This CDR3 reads CASSEDRGRETQYF. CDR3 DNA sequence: TGTGCCAGCAGTGAGGACAGGGGAAGAGAGACCCAGTACTTC.

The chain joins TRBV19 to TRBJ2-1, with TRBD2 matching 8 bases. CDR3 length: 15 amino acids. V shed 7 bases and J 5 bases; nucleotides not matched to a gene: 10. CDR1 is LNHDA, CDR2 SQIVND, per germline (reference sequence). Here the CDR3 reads CASTPGGEVHNEQFF. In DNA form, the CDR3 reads TGTGCCAGTACCCCGGGGGGGGAGGTCCACAATGAGCAGTTCTTC. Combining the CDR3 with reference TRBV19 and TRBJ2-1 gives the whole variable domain DGGITQSPKYLFRKEGQNVTLSCEQNLNHDAMYWYRQDPGQGLRLIYYSQIVNDFQKGDIAEGYSVSREKKESFPLTVTSAQKNPTAFYLCASTPGGEVHNEQFFGPGTRLTVL.

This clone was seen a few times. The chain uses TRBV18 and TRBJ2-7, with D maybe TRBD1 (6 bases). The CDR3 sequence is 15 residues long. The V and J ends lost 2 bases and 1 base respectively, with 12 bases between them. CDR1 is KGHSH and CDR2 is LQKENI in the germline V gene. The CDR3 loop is CASSPYEGGSYEQYF. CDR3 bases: TGTGCCAGCTCACCATATGAAGGGGGTTCCTACGAGCAGTACTTC.

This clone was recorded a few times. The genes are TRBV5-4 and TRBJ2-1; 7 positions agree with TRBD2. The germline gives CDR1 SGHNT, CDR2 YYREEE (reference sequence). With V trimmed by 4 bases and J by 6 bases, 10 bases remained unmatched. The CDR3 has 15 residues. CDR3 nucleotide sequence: TGTGCCAGCAGCGATCCCGGGACTATCACCAATGAGCAGTTCTTC. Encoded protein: CASSDPGTITNEQFF.

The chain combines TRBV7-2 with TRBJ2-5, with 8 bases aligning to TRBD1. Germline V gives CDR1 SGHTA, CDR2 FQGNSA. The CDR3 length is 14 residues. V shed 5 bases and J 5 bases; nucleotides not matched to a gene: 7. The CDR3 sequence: CASSARTGMETQYF. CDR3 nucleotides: TGTGCCAGCAGCGCCCGGACAGGGATGGAGACCCAGTACTTC.

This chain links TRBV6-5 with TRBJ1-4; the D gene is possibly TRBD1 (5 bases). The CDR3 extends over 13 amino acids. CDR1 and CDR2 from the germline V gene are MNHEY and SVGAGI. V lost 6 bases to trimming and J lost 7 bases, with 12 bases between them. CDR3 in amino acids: CASRKGWSEKLFF. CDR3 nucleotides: TGTGCCAGCAGGAAGGGGTGGAGTGAAAAACTGTTTTTT.

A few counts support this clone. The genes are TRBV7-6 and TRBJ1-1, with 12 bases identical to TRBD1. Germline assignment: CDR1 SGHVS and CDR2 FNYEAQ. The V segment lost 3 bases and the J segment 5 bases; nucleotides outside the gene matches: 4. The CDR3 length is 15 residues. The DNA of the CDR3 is TGTGCCAGCAGCTTCGGGACAGGGGGCGTAACTGAAGCTTTCTTT. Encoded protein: CASSFGTGGVTEAFF.

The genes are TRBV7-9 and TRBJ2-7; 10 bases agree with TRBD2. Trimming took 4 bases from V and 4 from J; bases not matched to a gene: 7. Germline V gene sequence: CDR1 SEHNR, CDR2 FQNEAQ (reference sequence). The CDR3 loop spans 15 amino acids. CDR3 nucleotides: TGTGCCAGCAGCTCGGGACTAGCGTCCTGGTACGAGCAGTACTTC. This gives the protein CASSSGLASWYEQYF. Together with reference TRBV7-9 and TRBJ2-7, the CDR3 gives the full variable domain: DTGVSQNPRHKITKRGQNVTFRCDPISEHNRLYWYRQTLGQGPEFLTYFQNEAQLEKSRLLSDRFSAERPKGSFSTLEIQRTEQGDSAMYLCASSSGLASWYEQYFGPGTRLTVT.

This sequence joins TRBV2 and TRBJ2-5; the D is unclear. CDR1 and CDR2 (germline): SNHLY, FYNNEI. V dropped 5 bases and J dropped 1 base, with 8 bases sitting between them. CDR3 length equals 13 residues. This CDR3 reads CASSLELQETQYF. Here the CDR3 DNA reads TGTGCCAGCAGTTTGGAGCTCCAAGAGACCCAGTACTTC.